One and the same sample provided the 29 T cell receptor beta chains below, sequenced in a study of CD8+CD57+ T cells in acquired aplastic anemia. Genomic DNA, the template, was used for profiling of the TCR beta VDJ and CDR3. TCRdb analysed the reads with MiXCR anew, one entry per CDR3 protein. The sample contains about 210,000 distinct CDR3 sequences, roughly 55% of which appear only once. The sample taken for sequencing was sorted CD4+, CD8+, or CD8+CD57+ T cells (not recorded which) from PBMCs. These receptor sequences come from a human donor in good health.

This clonotype has ten or more counts. This chain uses TRBV4-1 with TRBJ2-3; D is ambiguous. V was shortened by 1 base and J by 2 bases, with 7 bases between the two germline ends. The CDR3 runs 14 residues. Germline V gene lookup returns CDR1 MGHRA and CDR2 YSYEKL. CDR3 region: CASSQVDHTDTQYF. For the CDR3, the DNA is TGCGCCAGCAGCCAAGTGGACCACACAGATACGCAGTATTTT.

This sequence joins TRBV7-2 and TRBJ1-1, with D tentatively TRBD1 (6 bases). The germline CDR1 and CDR2 sequences are SGHTA and FQGNSA. V lost 5 bases and J 2 bases, leaving 12 bases between the germline ends. The CDR3 covers 14 residues. CDR3 sequence: CASSVRGTNTEAFF. The CDR3 nucleotides read TGTGCCAGCAGCGTCAGGGGAACAAACACTGAAGCTTTCTTT.

Only one count was recorded for this clonotype. V and J are TRBV7-3 and TRBJ1-5; D call uncertain. The CDR3 sequence is 11 residues long. Per the germline V gene, CDR1 is SGHTA and CDR2 is FQGTGA. V was clipped by 7 bases and J by 15 bases, with 16 bases between them. The CDR3 region has the DNA TGTGCCAGCACTAGAAGGGTAGCCCGGCATTTT. Protein sequence: CASTRRVARHF.

The gene calls are TRBV2 and TRBJ1-1; no reliable D call. The ends were cut back, 6 bases at V and 0 bases at J, with 17 bases in the middle. Germline lookup yields CDR1 SNHLY and CDR2 FYNNEI. This CDR3 spans 16 amino acids. CDR3 in amino acids: CASSRKGGQMNTEAFF. The CDR3 DNA reads TGTGCCAGCAGCCGCAAGGGCGGCCAGATGAACACTGAAGCTTTCTTT.

The chain is built from TRBV5-1 and TRBJ1-5, with a tentative D call TRBD1 (5 bases). CDR1 is SGHRS and CDR2 is YFSETQ in the germline V gene. Trimming took off 4 bases at V and 4 bases at J, with 9 bases between the two ends. The CDR3 contains 13 residues. The CDR3 coding sequence is TGCGCCAGCAGCGGGGGAAATAATCAGCCCCAGCATTTT. Translated, it gives CASSGGNNQPQHF.

For this clonotype: This may be a read error, as it is one base from a much larger clone. The genes are TRBV9 and TRBJ1-1; tentatively, D is TRBD1 (6 bases). V was shortened by 0 bases and J by 6 bases, with 12 bases between the two germline ends. The CDR3 spans 14 residues. The germline CDR1 and CDR2 sequences are SGDLS and YYNGEE. CDR3 nucleotides: TGTGCCAGCAGCGTAGGCGGGGGGCCCGCTGAAGCTTTCTTT. Residues: CASSVGGGPAEAFF.

Notes on this clonotype: Its ends do not fully match the called genes, so a read error is possible. The chain carries TRBV30 and TRBJ2-7; D is ambiguous. Germline V gives CDR1 GTSNPN, CDR2 SVGIG (reference sequence). The CDR3 runs to 14 residues. The CDR3, as DNA: TGTGCCTGGAGTGTTCGCAGGAAATACTACGAGCAGTATTTC. It yields the protein CAWSVRRKYYEQYF. The full variable domain, its missing parts supplied by reference TRBV30 and TRBJ2-7, is SQTIHQWPATLVQPVGSPLSLECTVEGTSNPNLYWYRQAAGRGLQLLFYSVGIGQISSEVPQNLSASRPQDRQFILSSKKLLLSDSGFYLCAWSVRRKYYEQYFGPGTRLTVT.

This clonotype was seen repeatedly, ten times or more. The chain couples TRBV4-1 to TRBJ1-5; 9 nucleotides agree with TRBD1. Trimming removed 1 base from V and 4 bases from J; junction bases left unmatched: 2. Germline V lookup: CDR1 MGHRA, CDR2 YSYEKL. This CDR3 comprises 15 residues. The CDR3 is CASSQGTGVNQPQHF. CDR3 bases: TGCGCCAGCAGCCAAGGGACAGGGGTAAATCAGCCCCAGCATTTT.

A single count supports this clonotype. The chain couples TRBV20-1 to TRBJ2-4, with D uncertain. CDR3 length: 13 amino acids. Between the trimmed V and J ends, which lost 5 bases and 0 bases, there was a span of 8 bases. The V gene's germline CDR1 is DFQATT and CDR2 SNEGSKA (reference sequence). CDR3: CSADGLAKNIQYF. The CDR3 region has the DNA TGCAGTGCTGACGGGTTAGCCAAAAACATTCAGTACTTC.

This clonotype showed up many times. The rearrangement links TRBV11-2 to TRBJ1-1; perhaps TRBD1 as D (5 bases). This CDR3 has 16 residues. CDR1 is SGHAT, CDR2 FQNNGV, per germline. V lost 6 bases to trimming and J lost 1 base, with 18 bases between them. The CDR3 bases are TGTGCCAGCAGTCCATTCACCGGGACTCAGAACACTGAAGCTTTCTTT. It translates to CASSPFTGTQNTEAFF.

Ten or more counts support this clonotype. The rearrangement joins TRBV4-1 to TRBJ1-5; 10 bases match TRBD1. V was pared by 4 bases and J by 6 bases, with 6 bases of the junction left unmatched. CDR1 and CDR2 from the germline V gene are MGHRA and YSYEKL. The CDR3 loop spans 15 amino acids. Here the CDR3 reads CASSPDRGVSQPQHF. Written as DNA, the CDR3 is TGCGCCAGCAGCCCGGACAGGGGGGTAAGTCAGCCCCAGCATTTT.

The chain uses TRBV7-8 and TRBJ2-7; TRBD1 or TRBD2 may be the D gene (5 bases each). In germline, CDR1 is SGHVS, CDR2 FQNEAQ. Trimming stripped 5 bases from V and 1 base from J, with 9 bases between. CDR3 size: 13 residues. The CDR3 reads CASSPEGSYEQYF. In DNA form, the CDR3 reads TGTGCCAGCAGCCCAGAGGGGTCCTACGAGCAGTACTTC.

V usage is TRBV20-1 and J usage is TRBJ1-6; TRBD1 is a possible D gene (5 bases). Germline-derived CDR1 and CDR2 are DFQATT and SNEGSKA (reference sequence). This CDR3 spans 14 amino acids. V was cut by 7 bases and J by 7 bases, with 17 bases left in between. CDR3 residues: CSVRGRQGNSPLHF. CDR3 nucleotide sequence: TGCAGTGTTAGGGGTAGGCAGGGAAATTCACCCCTCCACTTT.

V gene TRBV7-3 combines with J gene TRBJ1-5, with D hard to call. CDR1 and CDR2 from the germline V gene are SGHTA and FQGTGA. The CDR3 length is 13 residues. Trimming left V 5 bases short and J 2 bases short, with 7 bases between. In DNA form, the CDR3 reads TGTGCCAGCAGCCCTAACGGCAATCAGCCCCAGCATTTT. This codes for CASSPNGNQPQHF.

In its sample, this clonotype was seen many times. The rearrangement joins TRBV19 to TRBJ1-2; TRBD1 aligns across 8 bases. CDR1 and CDR2 from the germline V gene are LNHDA and SQIVND (reference sequence). J was trimmed by 4 bases and V by 6 bases; bases with no gene match: 4. This CDR3 has 13 amino acids. The CDR3 sequence is CASRDRDSYGYTF. DNA of the CDR3: TGTGCCAGTAGGGACAGGGATAGCTATGGCTACACCTTC.

In its sample, this clonotype was seen a few times. This chain connects TRBV29-1 to TRBJ1-1; TRBD1 is a possible D gene (6 bases). CDR3 length: 14 residues. CDR1 is SQVTM and CDR2 is ANQGSEA in the germline V gene. V lost 7 bases, J lost 5 bases, and 20 bases lay in between. The CDR3 here is CSGQAGALGTEAFF. The CDR3 DNA reads TGCAGCGGCCAAGCGGGGGCGCTTGGTACTGAAGCTTTCTTT.

This rearrangement joins TRBV15 to TRBJ2-1, with TRBD2 identical over 9 bases. The CDR3 contains 14 residues. The V gene's germline CDR1 is LNHNV and CDR2 YYDKDF (reference sequence). Unmatched junction bases numbered 5, after V lost 3 bases and J lost 8 bases. Written as DNA, the CDR3 is TGTGCCACCAGCAGGGAGCGGGGGGTCCATGAGCAGTTCTTC. It yields the protein CATSRERGVHEQFF.

This chain connects TRBV15 to TRBJ2-1; a possible D gene is TRBD1 (6 bases). The germline V gene has CDR1 LNHNV and CDR2 YYDKDF (reference sequence). The CDR3 contains 15 residues. V lost 9 bases to trimming and J lost 7 bases, with 22 bases between them. The CDR3 here is CATALGLGGINEQFF. The CDR3 DNA is TGTGCCACTGCCCTCGGCCTTGGGGGCATAAATGAGCAGTTCTTC.

Notes on this clonotype: This is likely a read error, given that the CDR3 carries no conserved phenylalanine or tryptophan at its end. The DNA is left out, because the CDR3 cannot be placed on it with certainty; the CDR3 is given as TCRdb lists it. This chain connects TRBV9 to TRBJ1-2. Both ends counted, the CDR3 spans 8 residues. The germline V gene has CDR1 SGDLS and CDR2 YYNGEE. Here the CDR3 reads CASSVEAI.

This clonotype appeared a few times. The chain employs TRBV19 and TRBJ1-1, with D possibly matching TRBD1 (6 bases). Trimming removed 8 bases from V and 1 base from J, with 17 bases in between. From germline, CDR1 is LNHDA and CDR2 SQIVND (reference sequence). CDR3 length: 15 amino acids. The CDR3 protein is CASRQVDTPNTEAFF. The DNA for the CDR3 is TGTGCCAGTCGACAGGTCGACACTCCGAACACTGAAGCTTTCTTT.

The chain links TRBV29-1 to TRBJ2-7; unclear D gene. Germline values: CDR1 SQVTM, CDR2 ANQGSEA. The CDR3 runs to 11 residues. V was trimmed by 6 bases and J by 1 base, leaving 7 bases between them. The CDR3 sequence: CSVHGSYEQYF. DNA for the CDR3: TGCAGCGTCCACGGATCCTACGAGCAGTACTTC.

There are many counts of this clonotype. The rearrangement links TRBV19 to TRBJ1-1, with 9 nucleotides matching TRBD1. The V segment lost 9 bases and the J segment 2 bases; nucleotides outside the gene matches: 4. CDR1 is LNHDA and CDR2 is SQIVND in the germline V gene (reference sequence). This CDR3 region has 13 residues. In nucleotides, the CDR3 is TGTGCCAGCACAGGGGGCTATAACACTGAAGCTTTCTTT. Its protein product is CASTGGYNTEAFF.

V and J are TRBV14 and TRBJ2-6, with D possibly matching TRBD2 (6 bases). CDR3 length: 19 residues. Germline CDR1 and CDR2: SGHDN and FVKESK. V lost 0 bases, J lost 1 base, and 16 bases lay in between. DNA of the CDR3: TGTGCCAGCAGCCAAGATGGGGGGTTACCTCTGTCTGGGGCCAACGTCCTGACTTTC. As protein: CASSQDGGLPLSGANVLTF.

There are a few counts of this clonotype. This chain joins TRBV27 and TRBJ1-1; possibly TRBD1 for D (6 bases). This CDR3 is built from 16 residues. Germline CDR1 reads MNHEY; CDR2 reads SMNVEV (reference sequence). The V end lost 4 bases, the J end lost 7 bases, and 22 bases lay between the germline ends. The CDR3 DNA follows: TGTGCCAGCAGTTCAACGCGGGACACACGCTCGCGTGAAGCTTTCTTT. Its protein is CASSSTRDTRSREAFF.

This clonotype was counted at least ten times. The rearrangement joins TRBV19 to TRBJ2-1, with D maybe TRBD1 (6 bases). The germline V gene encodes CDR1 LNHDA and CDR2 SQIVND (reference sequence). The V and J ends lost 10 bases and 6 bases respectively, with 19 bases between them. This CDR3 comprises 14 residues. DNA for the CDR3: TGTGCCACCCAATCGACATCAGGGGTCAATGAGCAGTTCTTC. The encoded protein is CATQSTSGVNEQFF. Combining the CDR3 with reference TRBV19 and TRBJ2-1 gives the whole variable domain DGGITQSPKYLFRKEGQNVTLSCEQNLNHDAMYWYRQDPGQGLRLIYYSQIVNDFQKGDIAEGYSVSREKKESFPLTVTSAQKNPTAFYLCATQSTSGVNEQFFGPGTRLTVL.

The chain carries TRBV12-3 or TRBV12-4 and TRBJ2-2; perhaps TRBD1 as D (6 bases). V was pared by 3 bases and J by 5 bases, with 19 bases between. CDR3 length equals 17 residues. The chain's CDR3 is CASSFASGVQGTGELFF. CDR3 DNA: TGTGCCAGCAGTTTTGCCTCAGGGGTCCAGGGGACCGGGGAGCTGTTTTTT.

V usage is TRBV20-1 and J usage is TRBJ2-7, with D possibly TRBD2 on 7 matching bases. Trimming removed 6 bases at V and 5 bases at J, with 35 bases between. This CDR3 has 19 amino acids. From germline, CDR1 is DFQATT and CDR2 SNEGSKA (reference sequence). CDR3 loop: CSADLPGLYEGGLFDEQYF. The CDR3 DNA reads TGCAGTGCGGACCTCCCCGGACTCTACGAGGGGGGGCTTTTCGACGAGCAGTACTTC.

The rearrangement joins TRBV27 to TRBJ1-3; D unclear. Germline V gene lookup returns CDR1 MNHEY and CDR2 SMNVEV (reference sequence). Trimming took off 2 bases at V and 0 bases at J, with 14 bases between the two ends. This CDR3 is 17 amino acids long. CDR3 DNA: TGTGCCAGCAGTTTAAGCGGGCGGAGCTACTCTGGAAACACCATATATTTT. As protein: CASSLSGRSYSGNTIYF.

In this sample, this clonotype turned up many times. The V call is TRBV6-1, the J call TRBJ2-7; D perhaps matches TRBD2 (6 bases). The germline gives CDR1 MNHNS, CDR2 SASEGT. Trimming stripped 5 bases from V and 3 bases from J, with 14 bases between. The CDR3 runs to 14 residues. CDR3 protein: CASSNGTPLYEQYF. CDR3 sequence (DNA): TGTGCCAGCAGTAACGGGACTCCTCTCTACGAGCAGTACTTC.